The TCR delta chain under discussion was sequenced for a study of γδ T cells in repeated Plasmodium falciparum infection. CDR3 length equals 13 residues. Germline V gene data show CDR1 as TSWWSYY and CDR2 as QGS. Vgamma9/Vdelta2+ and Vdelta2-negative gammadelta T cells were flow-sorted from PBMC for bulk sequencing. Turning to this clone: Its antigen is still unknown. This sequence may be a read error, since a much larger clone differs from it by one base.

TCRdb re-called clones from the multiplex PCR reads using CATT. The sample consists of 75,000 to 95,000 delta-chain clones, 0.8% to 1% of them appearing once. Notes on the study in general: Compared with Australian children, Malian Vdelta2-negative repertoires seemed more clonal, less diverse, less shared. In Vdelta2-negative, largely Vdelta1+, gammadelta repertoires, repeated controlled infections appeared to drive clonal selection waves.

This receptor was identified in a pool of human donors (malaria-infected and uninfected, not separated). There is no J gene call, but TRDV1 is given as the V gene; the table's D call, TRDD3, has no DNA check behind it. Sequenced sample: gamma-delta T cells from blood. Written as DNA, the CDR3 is TGTGCCCTTGGGGAAAAAATTATCGGGATACTAACTTTC. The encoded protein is CALGEKIIGILTF.